One T cell receptor (beta chain) is described in this entry. These data belong to a study of CD8+CD57+ T cells in acquired aplastic anemia. The template used for profiling TCR beta VDJ and CDR3 was genomic DNA. TCRdb reprocessed the reads with MiXCR, giving one entry per CDR3 protein. The sample carries hundreds of thousands of distinct CDR3 sequences, 55% to 70% recorded once. The source material was sorted CD4+, CD8+, or CD8+CD57+ T cells (not recorded which) from PBMCs. The receptor's source is a human donor in good health, serving as a control.

The CDR3 loop is CAISLGQRDYPYTF. The DNA for the CDR3 is TGTGCCATCTCTTTGGGACAGAGGGACTATCCCTACACCTTC. V and J are TRBV10-3 and TRBJ1-2; 7 bases align to TRBD1. Germline CDR1 reads ENHRY; CDR2 reads SYGVKD. The CDR3 extends over 14 amino acids. J was trimmed by 10 bases and V by 8 bases; bases with no gene match: 16.